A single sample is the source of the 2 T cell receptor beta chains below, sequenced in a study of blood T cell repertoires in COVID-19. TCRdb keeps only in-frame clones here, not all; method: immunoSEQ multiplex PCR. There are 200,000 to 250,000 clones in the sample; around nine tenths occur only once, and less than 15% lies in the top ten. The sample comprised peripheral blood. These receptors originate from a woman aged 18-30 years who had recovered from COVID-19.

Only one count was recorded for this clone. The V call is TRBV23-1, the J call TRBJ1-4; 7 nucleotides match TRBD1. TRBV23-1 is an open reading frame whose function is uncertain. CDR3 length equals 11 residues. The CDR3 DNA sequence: TGCACCGACAGGGCGGAGGAAAAACTGTTTTTT. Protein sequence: CTDRAEEKLFF.

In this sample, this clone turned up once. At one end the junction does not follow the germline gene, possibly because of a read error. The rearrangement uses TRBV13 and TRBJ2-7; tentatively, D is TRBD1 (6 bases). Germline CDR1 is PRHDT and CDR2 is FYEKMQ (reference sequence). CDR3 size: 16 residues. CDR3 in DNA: TGTGCCAGCAACTTACGTCAAAGGGGGAGAAGGTACGAGCAGTACTTC. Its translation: CASNLRQRGRRYEQYF.